This TCR beta chain is from a study of T cells in Graves' hyperthyroidism and ophthalmopathy (dated by TCRdb to the late 2010s). About the full investigation: Peripheral blood was sampled at the time of initial diagnosis, prior to any treatment. Prospective prediction of ophthalmopathy was tested in an independent validation cohort consisting of 18 to 20 hyperthyroidism patients and approximately 16 patients who later progressed to ophthalmopathy. The 85 to 100 discovery patients were divided at random into training and test sets in a 7:3 ratio. Thyroid tissue and blood T-cell repertoires from six Graves' hyperthyroidism patients were also compared in the study. To identify distinguishing TCR V-J signatures, a discovery cohort of 90 to 100 patients was used, comprising 40 to 45 with Graves' ophthalmopathy and about 59 with stable Graves' hyperthyroidism. TCR Vbeta CDR3 sequencing of 120 to 150 peripheral blood samples (approximately 44 ophthalmopathy, 75 hyperthyroidism and roughly 17 progressor patients) is reported in the paper. After blood sampling, hyperthyroidism patients were treated with methimazole at a starting dose of 30 mg daily, and ophthalmopathy patients were treated with high-dose intravenous methylprednisolone.

This clonotype was counted many times. What this receptor recognizes is not known. Within one base of it there is no much larger clone, and no base qualities were kept. The CDR3 runs 13 residues from the cysteine to the phenylalanine. CDR3 DNA is the only sequence kept; it has 39 bases, read in frame from the first base. Trimming costs V 5 bases and J 2 bases, and their ends lie 13 bases apart. CDR1 SQVTM and CDR2 ANQGSEA were looked up in the germline V gene. Points the paper makes about the study in general: No statistical method was used to set the sample size in advance, and investigators knew the group allocation. Most expanded thyroid clonotypes (frequency above 0.001) were also found in blood, which suggests that blood repertoires may mirror thyroid immune responses. In validation, progression to ophthalmopathy was predicted by the model with 65% to 71% sensitivity and 72.22% specificity, a median of about 6.4 months before onset. A model built on a 13 V-J signature distinguished ophthalmopathy from stable hyperthyroidism, reaching 85% to 90% sensitivity and about 81% specificity in cross-validation and 80%/75% in testing.

The TCR beta CDR3 regions were amplified from the RNA transcripts. For the first round of RT-PCR on the TCR CDR3, the HTBI primer set was used together with the Qiagen OneStep RT-PCR kit. The libraries were constructed in a second round of multiplex PCR and then size-selected and purified. The libraries were sequenced on an Illumina HiSeq2000 using paired-end 100 bp reads. As for the authors' bioinformatics: SOAPnuke was used to process the raw data, removing reads that contained adapters or uncalled bases, had a mean Phred below 15, or lacked an exact match to the constant primer or identifier. COPE v1.2.5 was used to merge high-quality paired reads, and clonotypes were defined as unique nucleotide sequences. Clonotypes were aligned to IMGT TRBV, TRBD and TRBJ reference segments using MiTCR v1.1. The analysis included only V-J combinations with a frequency above 0.0001, which together covered roughly 99% of the repertoires. A TCS score was defined as the ratio between F50 (clonal expansion) and ExV (chaos), using BLOSUM62-based TCRdist between CDR3 peptides within each V-J. Welch's t-statistics and random forest reduced fewer than 550 V-J features to 10 to 15, which were used in a naive Bayes classifier (R e1071). Thyroid-blood repertoire similarity was quantified with the Morisita-Horn index. TCRdb reprocessing: public reads trimmed at Q25 with fastp, clones called with MiXCR, in-frame beta chains kept. Rows matching on CDR3 protein sequence are summarized as one entry with the most common DNA and genes. TCRdb's processing, not the authors', yielded these V and J calls. This sample lists approximately 610,000 distinct CDR3 sequences; approximately 14% were detected once. Of the sample, around 4.5% falls within the top ten clones.

In the ophthalmopathy patients, disease was moderately to severely active, with a Clinical Activity Score of 3 or more, a NOSPECS grade of 4 or more, and a duration of less than 3 months. Any patient with an uncontrolled infection, another autoimmune disease, pregnancy or lactation was excluded. Diagnoses were based on clinical symptoms, serum thyroxine and TRAb, thyroid ultrasound and orbital computed tomography. Ficoll-Paque density gradient centrifugation was used to isolate PBMCs from 8.5 to 10 ml of fresh peripheral blood. Total RNA was extracted with Trizol reagent, and quality was checked on an Agilent 2100 Bioanalyzer.

This sequence originates from a woman between 40 and 50 years old with Graves' ophthalmopathy. The sequence links TRBV29-1 to TRBJ2-7; the D gene identity is not certain. Sequencing was performed on blood. The CDR3 corresponds to CSVTMGSPYEQYF. DNA sequence: TGCAGCGTTACCATGGGGTCACCCTACGAGCAGTACTTC.